The rows below give T cell receptor beta chains drawn from one sample of a study of cytomegalovirus exposure and HLA in healthy donors. Some clones are missing from TCRdb's copy, which holds only in-frame ones; the method was immunoSEQ multiplex PCR. The repertoire holds around 100,000 clones, with roughly 78% as singletons. The sample consisted of PBMCs. These receptors were collected from a male donor in good health and CMV-seropositive. The CDR3 runs from the conserved cysteine through the conserved F or W. Fields, in order: clone size, J gene, D gene, V gene, CDR3 DNA, CDR3 protein. A D gene is named only where the DNA matches it firmly. Size tells how often a clone was seen (once, few, many) or the class of an expanded clone, and some rows leave it out.

clone size: .
J gene: TRBJ1-1
D gene: .
V gene: TRBV5-1
CDR3 DNA: TGCGCCAGCAGCTTGGCTTCGGGGGGGACTGAAGCTTTCTTT
CDR3 protein: CASSLASGGTEAFF

clone size: .
J gene: TRBJ2-1
D gene: .
V gene: TRBV19
CDR3 DNA: TGTGCCAGTACCGCGGGTAATGAGCAGTTCTTC
CDR3 protein: CASTAGNEQFF

clone size: .
J gene: TRBJ1-1
D gene: .
V gene: TRBV20-1
CDR3 DNA: TGCAGTGCTGAGCGTGGAGGGGAAGCTTTCTTT
CDR3 protein: CSAERGGEAFF

clone size: .
J gene: TRBJ2-1
D gene: .
V gene: TRBV7-2
CDR3 DNA: TGTGCCAGCAGCTCCAAAACCGGGACTGGATACAATGAGCAGTTCTTC
CDR3 protein: CASSSKTGTGYNEQFF

clone size: .
J gene: TRBJ2-1
D gene: TRBD2
V gene: TRBV28
CDR3 DNA: TGTGCCAGCAGTTTACCCTCTAGCGGGAGCAACAATGAGCAGTTCTTC
CDR3 protein: CASSLPSSGSNNEQFF

clone size: .
J gene: TRBJ2-1
D gene: TRBD2
V gene: TRBV7-2
CDR3 DNA: TGTGCCAGCAGCCTCATGAGACTAGCGGGAGGGATTGAGCAGTTCTTC
CDR3 protein: CASSLMRLAGGIEQFF

clone size: .
J gene: TRBJ2-7
D gene: .
V gene: TRBV19
CDR3 DNA: TGTGCCAGTAGTACGTCACAGGGCTTGGGGTTATACGAGCAGTACTTC
CDR3 protein: CASSTSQGLGLYEQYF

clone size: once
J gene: TRBJ2-1
D gene: .
V gene: TRBV7-6
CDR3 DNA: TGTGCCAGCAGCTTAGGCCGGGACAATGAGCAGTTCTTC
CDR3 protein: CASSLGRDNEQFF

clone size: .
J gene: TRBJ1-5
D gene: TRBD1
V gene: TRBV6-5
CDR3 DNA: TGTGCCAGCAGGGAGGGACAGGGGAATCAGCCCCAGCATTTT
CDR3 protein: CASREGQGNQPQHF

clone size: .
J gene: TRBJ1-2
D gene: TRBD1
V gene: TRBV18
CDR3 DNA: TGTGCCAGCTCACTGGCGACAGGGGGGAGGCCGGTATATGGCTACACCTTC
CDR3 protein: CASSLATGGRPVYGYTF

clone size: .
J gene: TRBJ2-7
D gene: TRBD1
V gene: TRBV10-3
CDR3 DNA: TGTGCCATCAGTGAGGGGGACAGTTTC
CDR3 protein: CAISEGDSF

clone size: .
J gene: TRBJ2-7
D gene: TRBD1
V gene: TRBV28
CDR3 DNA: TGTGCCAGCAGATCGGACAGGGACGAGCAGTACTTC
CDR3 protein: CASRSDRDEQYF

clone size: once
J gene: TRBJ1-5
D gene: .
V gene: TRBV19
CDR3 DNA: TGTGCCAGTAGTATAGATAGAGGTAACAATCAGCCCCAGCATTTT
CDR3 protein: CASSIDRGNNQPQHF

clone size: few
J gene: TRBJ2-2
D gene: TRBD2
V gene: TRBV28
CDR3 DNA: TGTGCCAGCAGGCGGGGGGGCAACACCGGGGAGCTGTTTTTT
CDR3 protein: CASRRGGNTGELFF